This passage covers 3 T cell receptor beta chains from one sample sequenced in a study of shared clonotypes between healthy human individuals. The protocol was immunoSEQ multiplex PCR, while the TCRdb copy is restricted to in-frame clones and leaves out a portion. Among millions of clones listed, just over 90% were seen once. The source material was naive CD4+ T cells sorted from blood. The sample's subset: CD45RA+ positively selected. The receptor source for this set is a man younger than 35 in good health.

The rearrangement uses TRBV11-2 and TRBJ2-4, with a possible D match to TRBD2 (5 bases). The germline V gene encodes CDR1 SGHAT and CDR2 FQNNGV. The V end was cut by 4 bases, the J end by 1 base, with 20 bases between. The CDR3 is 18 amino acids. Here the CDR3 DNA reads TGTGCCAGCAGCTATTCGGCCGGGGTCCCCTACGCCAAAAACATTCAGTACTTC. Encoded protein: CASSYSAGVPYAKNIQYF.

This chain joins TRBV23-1 and TRBJ2-7, with D tentatively TRBD2 (6 bases). TRBV23-1 is an ORF; its function is uncertain. Trimming removed 7 bases at V and 0 bases at J, with 10 bases between. The CDR3 is 13 amino acids. CDR3 DNA sequence: TGCGCCAGCATGGTGGGGGGCTCCTACGAGCAGTACTTC. Residues: CASMVGGSYEQYF.

The rearrangement joins TRBV27 to TRBJ1-1; D unclear. Germline V lookup: CDR1 MNHEY, CDR2 SMNVEV (reference sequence). The CDR3 runs 13 residues. With 5 bases removed from V and 0 bases from J, the gap between germline ends came to 7 bases. The CDR3 loop is CASSPRMNTEAFF. Here the CDR3 DNA reads TGTGCCAGCAGTCCGAGAATGAACACTGAAGCTTTCTTT.